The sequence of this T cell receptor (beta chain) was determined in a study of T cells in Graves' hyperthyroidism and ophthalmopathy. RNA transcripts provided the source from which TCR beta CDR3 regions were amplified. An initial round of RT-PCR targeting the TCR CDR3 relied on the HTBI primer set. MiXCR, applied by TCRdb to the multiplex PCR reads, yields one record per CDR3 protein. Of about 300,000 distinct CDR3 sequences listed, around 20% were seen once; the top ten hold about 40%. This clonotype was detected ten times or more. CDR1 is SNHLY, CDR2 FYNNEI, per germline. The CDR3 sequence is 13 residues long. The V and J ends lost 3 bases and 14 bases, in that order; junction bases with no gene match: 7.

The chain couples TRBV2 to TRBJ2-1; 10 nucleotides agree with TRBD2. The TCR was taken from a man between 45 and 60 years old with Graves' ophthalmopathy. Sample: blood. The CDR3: CASSEVLAGVEFF. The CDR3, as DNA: TGTGCCAGCAGTGAGGTGCTAGCGGGAGTCGAGTTCTTC. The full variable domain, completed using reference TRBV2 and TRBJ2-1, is EPEVTQTPSHQVTQMGQEVILRCVPISNHLYFYWYRQILGQKVEFLVSFYNNEISEKSEIFDDQFSVERPDGSNFTLKIRSTKLEDSAMYFCASSEVLAGVEFFGPGTRLTVL.